The entry below describes one TCR beta chain. Its antigen has not been determined. Within one base of it there is no much larger clone, and no base qualities were kept. The data are from a study of shared clonotypes between healthy human individuals (dated by TCRdb to between 2020 and 2021). Notes on the research overall: The cohort included a few men and two women between 18 and 49 years of age. To increase sequencing depth and limit assay-specific biases, TCR repertoire library preparation and sequencing were carried out by different laboratories using diverse techniques. Each donor's leukapheresis produced roughly between about 0.8 and 8.9 billion PBMCs. Blood TCR repertoires of five healthy adults were deeply sequenced to estimate repertoire size and the extent of clonotype sharing between individuals. Per donor, three plates each were used for CD4 naive and CD4 memory, two for CD8 naive, and one for CD8 memory.

TCR CDR3 regions were amplified from genomic DNA by multiplex PCR using the deep immunoSEQ assay. Genomic DNA extracted from each cell subset was distributed evenly over all wells of several immunoSEQ 96-well plates, and each plate served as one replicate. Each replicate PCR for sorted subsets received about 220 ng genomic DNA, equal to about 29,000 T cell genomes. The purified libraries were quantified using a Qubit 3.0 fluorometer, sized with a Bioanalyzer 2100, and then quantified again using the KAPA Library Quantification kit. Every immunoSEQ 96-well plate was sequenced on a dedicated single-read 150-cycle Illumina NextSeq 550 flow cell. In the paper's pipeline: Because only junctional sequences without quality scores were contained in the immunoSEQ output, filtering matching that applied to full-length reads could not be performed. To assign V/J genes and CDR3, sequences were annotated against IMGT germline references using PyIR, a Python wrapper for IgBLAST v1.9. Reads were filtered out if the reads had weak V/J assignments (E-value above 1e-6), no CDR3, stop codons, out-of-frame junctions, or ambiguous translated residues. V3J clonotypes were defined as sequences sharing an identical inferred V gene, J gene, and CDR3 amino acid sequence. Percentage overlap between repertoires was computed as shared unique clonotypes divided by the size of the smaller repertoire. Three approaches were used to assess repertoire richness: RTK rarefaction, the Chao1 estimator, and Recon v2.1 estimates of unobserved clonotypes. For all TCRbeta clonotypes obtained by the gDNA method from four donors, generation probabilities were computed with OLGA. What TCRdb holds here is the immuneACCESS table cut down to in-frame rearrangements. Part of the clones is not present; checked against another copy, under half of the missing clones reflect an unresolved V gene, and the others are unexplained. Clone size and V and J calls were adopted from that table, with D and trimming inferred from the DNA. The table for this sample lists roughly 2.2 million clones; approximately 95% of them were counted only once. 0.39% of the sample lies in the top ten.

Donors were healthy HIV-negative adults with no recently reported acute infections or vaccinations. Every donor was a Caucasian adult living in Nashville, Tennessee, USA. Magnetic negative selection was used to enrich CD4+ T cells, after which naive cells were positively selected on CD45RA and the negative fraction became the memory subset. Blood was obtained by leukapheresis, after which PBMCs were separated by Ficoll-Histopaque density gradient centrifugation and cryopreserved in liquid nitrogen vapor phase. Purity and quantity of every magnetically sorted T cell population were checked by analytical flow cytometry. Each sorted fraction had its genomic DNA isolated and then quantified by UV absorbance on a Nanodrop 2000c. CDR1 and CDR2, looked up from the germline V gene, are MGHRA and YSYEKL. V gives up 1 base and J gives up 4 bases, and the segment between their germline ends measures 16 bases. Spanning cysteine to phenylalanine, the CDR3 consists of 17 amino acids. Only the CDR3 portion is preserved as DNA: 51 bases, with reading frame beginning at the first base.

Study-wide findings and limitations: When several donors were compared, the shared fraction of clonotypes was about 5.4% for naive CD4, approximately 3.3% for naive CD8, about 2.5% for memory CD4, and 0.3% to 0.5% for memory CD8. Clonotypes shared by all four sorted-subset donors showed higher generation probabilities than non-shared clonotypes. Because the study included a small number of donors, the genetic and exposure-history diversity represented was limited. Pairwise subsampling led to the expectation that sequencing depth would affect the degree of clonotype sharing among donors. Naive subsets generally had larger estimated clonotype richness than memory subsets did. Sampling was restricted to blood, and TCR repertoires in tissues likely differ from the TCR repertoires found in blood. Even with the large sequencing depth, rarefaction of the sorted-subset datasets indicated that sequencing was incomplete.

The receptor was isolated from a young man in good health. Some clones in this sample may be carry-over from other donors' samples. The chain links TRBV4-1 with TRBJ2-2; no D gene call is confident. Sequenced sample: naive CD4+ T cells from PBMCs. The sample's cell subset or site label, in plain terms: CD45RA+ positively selected. CDR3 loop: CASSQVSLLGTTGELFF. The DNA reads TGCGCCAGCAGCCAAGTAAGCCTCCTAGGTACCACCGGGGAGCTGTTTTTT.